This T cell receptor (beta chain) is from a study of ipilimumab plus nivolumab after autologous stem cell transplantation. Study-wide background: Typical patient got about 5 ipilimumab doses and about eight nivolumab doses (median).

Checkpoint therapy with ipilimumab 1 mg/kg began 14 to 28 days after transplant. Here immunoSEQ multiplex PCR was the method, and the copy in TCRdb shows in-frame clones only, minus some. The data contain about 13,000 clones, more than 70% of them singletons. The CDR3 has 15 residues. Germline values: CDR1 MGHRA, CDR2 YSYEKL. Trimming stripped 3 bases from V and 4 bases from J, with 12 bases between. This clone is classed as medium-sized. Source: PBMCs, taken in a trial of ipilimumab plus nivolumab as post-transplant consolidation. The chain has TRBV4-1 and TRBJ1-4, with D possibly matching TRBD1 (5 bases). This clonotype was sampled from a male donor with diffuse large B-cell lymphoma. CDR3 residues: CASSHPGPDNEKLFF. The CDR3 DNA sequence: TGCGCCAGCAGCCATCCGGGACCCGATAATGAAAAACTGTTTTTT.